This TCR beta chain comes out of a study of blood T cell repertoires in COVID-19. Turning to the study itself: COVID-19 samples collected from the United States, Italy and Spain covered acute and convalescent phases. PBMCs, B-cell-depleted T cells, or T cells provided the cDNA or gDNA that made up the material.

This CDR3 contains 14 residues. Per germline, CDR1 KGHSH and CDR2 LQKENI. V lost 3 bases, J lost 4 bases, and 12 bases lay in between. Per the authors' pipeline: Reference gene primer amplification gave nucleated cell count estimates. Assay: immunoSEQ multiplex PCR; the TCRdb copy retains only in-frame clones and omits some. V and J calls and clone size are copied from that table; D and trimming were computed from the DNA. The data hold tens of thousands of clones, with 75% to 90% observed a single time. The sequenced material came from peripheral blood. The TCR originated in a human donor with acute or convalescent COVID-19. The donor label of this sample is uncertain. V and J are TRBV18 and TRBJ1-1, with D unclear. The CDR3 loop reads CASSPLAGSTEAFF. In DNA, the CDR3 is TGTGCCAGCTCACCCCTCGCTGGTAGCACTGAAGCTTTCTTT. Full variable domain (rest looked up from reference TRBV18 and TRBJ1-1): NAGVMQNPRHLVRRRGQEARLRCSPMKGHSHVYWYRQLPEEGLKFMVYLQKENIIDESGMPKERFSAEFPKEGPSILRIQQVVRGDSAAYFCASSPLAGSTEAFFGQGTRLTVV.